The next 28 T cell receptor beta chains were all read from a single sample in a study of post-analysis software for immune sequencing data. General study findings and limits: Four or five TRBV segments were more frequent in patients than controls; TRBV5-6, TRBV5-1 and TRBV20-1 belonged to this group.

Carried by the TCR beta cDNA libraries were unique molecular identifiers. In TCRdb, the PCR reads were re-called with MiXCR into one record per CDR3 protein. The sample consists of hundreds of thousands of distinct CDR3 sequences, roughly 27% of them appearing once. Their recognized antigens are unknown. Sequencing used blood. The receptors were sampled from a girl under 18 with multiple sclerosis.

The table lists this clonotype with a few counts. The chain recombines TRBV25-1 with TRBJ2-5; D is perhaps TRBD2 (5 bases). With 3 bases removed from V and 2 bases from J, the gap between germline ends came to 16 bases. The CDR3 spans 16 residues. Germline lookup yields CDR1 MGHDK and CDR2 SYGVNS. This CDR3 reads CASSDHGGPYQETQYF. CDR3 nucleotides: TGTGCCAGCAGTGACCATGGCGGGCCCTATCAAGAGACCCAGTACTTC.

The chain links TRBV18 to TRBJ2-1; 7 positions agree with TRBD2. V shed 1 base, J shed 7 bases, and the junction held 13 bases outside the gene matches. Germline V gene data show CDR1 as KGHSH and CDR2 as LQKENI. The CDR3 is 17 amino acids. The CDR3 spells CASSPRPQSTSLNEQFF. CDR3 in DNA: TGTGCCAGCTCACCACGACCCCAATCGACTAGCCTAAATGAGCAGTTCTTC.

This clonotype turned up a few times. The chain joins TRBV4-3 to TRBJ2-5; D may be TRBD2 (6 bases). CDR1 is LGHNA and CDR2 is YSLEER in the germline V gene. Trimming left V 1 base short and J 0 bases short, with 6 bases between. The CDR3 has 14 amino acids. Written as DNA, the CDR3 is TGCGCCAGCAGCCAAGCGGGGGACCAAGAGACCCAGTACTTC. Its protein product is CASSQAGDQETQYF.

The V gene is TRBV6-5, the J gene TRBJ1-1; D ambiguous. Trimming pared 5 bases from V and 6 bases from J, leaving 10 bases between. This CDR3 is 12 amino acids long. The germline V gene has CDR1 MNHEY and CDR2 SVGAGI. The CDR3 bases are TGTGCCAGCAGTGGGCAGTGGGCTGAAGCTTTCTTT. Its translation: CASSGQWAEAFF.

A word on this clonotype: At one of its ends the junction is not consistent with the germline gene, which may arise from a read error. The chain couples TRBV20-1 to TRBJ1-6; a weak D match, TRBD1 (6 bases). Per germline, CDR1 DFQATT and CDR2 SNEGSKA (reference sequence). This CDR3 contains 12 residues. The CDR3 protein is CSAGGGSSPPHF. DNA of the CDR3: TGCAGTGCTGGGGGCGGGAGCTCACCCCCCCACTTT.

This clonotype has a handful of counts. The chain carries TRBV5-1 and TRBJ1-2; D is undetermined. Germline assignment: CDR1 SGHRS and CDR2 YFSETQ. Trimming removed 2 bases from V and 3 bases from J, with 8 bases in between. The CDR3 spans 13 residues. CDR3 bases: TGCGCCAGCAGCTTCTGGGAAGACTATGGCTACACCTTC. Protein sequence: CASSFWEDYGYTF. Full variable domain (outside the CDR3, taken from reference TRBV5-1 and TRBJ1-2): KAGVTQTPRYLIKTRGQQVTLSCSPISGHRSVSWYQQTPGQGLQFLFEYFSETQRNKGNFPGRFSGRQFSNSRSEMNVSTLELGDSALYLCASSFWEDYGYTFGSGTRLTVV.

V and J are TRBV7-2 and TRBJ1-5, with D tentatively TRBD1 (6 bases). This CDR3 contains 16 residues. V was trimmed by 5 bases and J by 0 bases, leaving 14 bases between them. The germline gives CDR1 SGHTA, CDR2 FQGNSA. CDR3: CASSKGGSLSNQPQHF. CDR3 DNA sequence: TGTGCCAGCAGCAAAGGGGGGAGCCTTAGCAATCAGCCCCAGCATTTT.

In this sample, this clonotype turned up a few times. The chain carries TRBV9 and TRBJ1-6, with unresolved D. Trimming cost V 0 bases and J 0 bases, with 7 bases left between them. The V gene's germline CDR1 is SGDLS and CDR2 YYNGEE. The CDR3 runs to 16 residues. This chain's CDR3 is CASSVGMSSYNSPLHF. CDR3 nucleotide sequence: TGTGCCAGCAGCGTAGGGATGAGCTCCTATAATTCACCCCTCCACTTT.

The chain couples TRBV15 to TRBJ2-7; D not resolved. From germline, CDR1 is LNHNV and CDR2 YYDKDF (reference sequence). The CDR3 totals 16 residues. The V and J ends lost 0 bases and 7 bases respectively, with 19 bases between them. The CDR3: CATSRDGVRTYNEQYF. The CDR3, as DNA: TGTGCCACCAGCAGAGATGGGGTGAGAACCTACAATGAGCAGTACTTC.

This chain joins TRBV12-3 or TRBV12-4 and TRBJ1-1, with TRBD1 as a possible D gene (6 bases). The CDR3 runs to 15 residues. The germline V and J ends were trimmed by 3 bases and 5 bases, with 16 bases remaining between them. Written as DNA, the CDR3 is TGTGCCAGCAGTTTGTTCGGGAGGGGGGGAACTGAAGCTTTCTTT. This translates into CASSLFGRGGTEAFF.

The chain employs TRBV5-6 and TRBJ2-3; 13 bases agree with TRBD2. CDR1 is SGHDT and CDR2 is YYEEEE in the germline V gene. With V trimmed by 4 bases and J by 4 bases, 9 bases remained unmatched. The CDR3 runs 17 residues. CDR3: CASSLRLAGGRADTQYF. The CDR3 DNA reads TGTGCCAGCAGCCTCCGACTAGCGGGGGGCCGCGCAGATACGCAGTATTTT. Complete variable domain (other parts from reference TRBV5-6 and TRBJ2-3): DAGVTQSPTHLIKTRGQQVTLRCSPKSGHDTVSWYQQALGQGPQFIFQYYEEEERQRGNFPDRFSGHQFPNYSSELNVNALLLGDSALYLCASSLRLAGGRADTQYFGPGTRLTVL.

The CDR3 protein is CATSDQTGFLNEQFF. CDR3 coding DNA: TGTGCCACCAGTGATCAGACAGGGTTTCTCAATGAGCAGTTCTTC. This chain links TRBV24-1 with TRBJ2-1; 7 nucleotides match TRBD1. The CDR3 loop spans 15 amino acids. J gave up 6 bases and V 3 bases, and 7 bases lay outside the gene matches. CDR1 KGHDR and CDR2 SFDVKD come from the germline V gene.

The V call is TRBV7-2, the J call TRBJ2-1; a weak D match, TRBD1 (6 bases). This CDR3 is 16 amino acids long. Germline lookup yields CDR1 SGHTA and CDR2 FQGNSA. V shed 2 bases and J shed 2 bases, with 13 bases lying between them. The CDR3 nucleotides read TGTGCCAGCAGCTTACTGCCCAGGGGAACCTACAATGAGCAGTTCTTC. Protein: CASSLLPRGTYNEQFF.

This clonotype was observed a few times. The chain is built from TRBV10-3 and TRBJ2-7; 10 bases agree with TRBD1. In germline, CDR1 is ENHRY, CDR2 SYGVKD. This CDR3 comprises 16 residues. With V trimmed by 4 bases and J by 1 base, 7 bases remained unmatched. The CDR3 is CAISVLRDRGSYEQYF. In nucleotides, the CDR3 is TGTGCCATCAGTGTCCTCCGGGACAGGGGATCCTACGAGCAGTACTTC.

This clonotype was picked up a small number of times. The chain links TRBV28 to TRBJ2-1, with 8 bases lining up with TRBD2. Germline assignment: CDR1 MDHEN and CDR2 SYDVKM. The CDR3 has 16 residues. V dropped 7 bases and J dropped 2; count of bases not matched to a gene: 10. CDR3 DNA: TGTGCCAGCACCACAGTCGGCGGGGGGCCCTACAATGAGCAGTTCTTC. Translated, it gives CASTTVGGGPYNEQFF.

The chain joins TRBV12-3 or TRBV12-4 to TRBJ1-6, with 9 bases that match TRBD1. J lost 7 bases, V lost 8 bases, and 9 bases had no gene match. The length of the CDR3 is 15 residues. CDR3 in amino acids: CASAERTGENSPLHF. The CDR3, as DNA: TGTGCCAGCGCTGAGCGGACAGGGGAAAATTCACCCCTCCACTTT.

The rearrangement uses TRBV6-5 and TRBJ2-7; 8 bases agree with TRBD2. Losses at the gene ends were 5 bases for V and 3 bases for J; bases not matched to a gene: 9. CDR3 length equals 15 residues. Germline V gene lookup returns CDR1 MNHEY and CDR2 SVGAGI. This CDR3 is CASSRPGSGSYEQYF. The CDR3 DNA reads TGTGCCAGCAGTCGCCCTGGGAGCGGGAGCTACGAGCAGTACTTC.

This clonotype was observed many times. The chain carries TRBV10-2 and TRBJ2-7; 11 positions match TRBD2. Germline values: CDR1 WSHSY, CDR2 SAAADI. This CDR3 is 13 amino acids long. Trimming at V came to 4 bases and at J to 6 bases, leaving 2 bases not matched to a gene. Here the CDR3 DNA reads TGCGCCAGCAGTGTAGCGGGAGGGCCCGAGCAGTACTTC. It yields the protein CASSVAGGPEQYF.

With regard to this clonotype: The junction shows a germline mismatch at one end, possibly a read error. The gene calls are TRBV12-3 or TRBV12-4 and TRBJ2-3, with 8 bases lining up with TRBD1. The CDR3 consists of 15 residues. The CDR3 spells CASSPDRVLEDMQYF. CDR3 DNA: TGTGCCAGCAGTCCGGACAGGGTATTGGAAGATATGCAGTATTTT.

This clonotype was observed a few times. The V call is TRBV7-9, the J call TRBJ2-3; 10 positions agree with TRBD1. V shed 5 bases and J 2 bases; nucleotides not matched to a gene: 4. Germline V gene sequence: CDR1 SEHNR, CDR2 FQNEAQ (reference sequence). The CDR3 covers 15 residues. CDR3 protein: CASSRTGGYTDTQYF. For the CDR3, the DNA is TGTGCCAGCAGCCGGACAGGGGGGTACACAGATACGCAGTATTTT.

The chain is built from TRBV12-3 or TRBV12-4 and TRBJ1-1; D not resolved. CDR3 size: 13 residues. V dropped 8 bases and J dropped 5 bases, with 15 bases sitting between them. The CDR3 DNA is TGTGCCAGCGGAGGTCGGGGAAGGACTGAAGCTTTCTTT. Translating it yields CASGGRGRTEAFF.

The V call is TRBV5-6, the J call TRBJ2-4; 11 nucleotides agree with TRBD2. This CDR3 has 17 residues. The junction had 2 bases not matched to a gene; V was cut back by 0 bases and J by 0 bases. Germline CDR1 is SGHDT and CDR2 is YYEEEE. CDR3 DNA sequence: TGTGCCAGCAGCTTGGGACTAGCGGGGTTAGCCAAAAACATTCAGTACTTC. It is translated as CASSLGLAGLAKNIQYF.

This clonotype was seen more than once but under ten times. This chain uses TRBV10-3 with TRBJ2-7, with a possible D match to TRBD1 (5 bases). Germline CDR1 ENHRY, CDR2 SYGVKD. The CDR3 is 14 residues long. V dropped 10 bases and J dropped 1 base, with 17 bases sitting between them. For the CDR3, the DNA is TGTGCCACCAGGTCTGGGGCCTCTTCCTACGAGCAGTACTTC. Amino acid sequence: CATRSGASSYEQYF.

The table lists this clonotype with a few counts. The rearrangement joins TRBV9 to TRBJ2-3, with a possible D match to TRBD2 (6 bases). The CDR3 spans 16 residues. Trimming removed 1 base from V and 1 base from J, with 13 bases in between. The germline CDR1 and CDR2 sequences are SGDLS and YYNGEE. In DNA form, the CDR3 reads TGTGCCAGCAGCGTACAGGTGGGAGGCGGCACAGATACGCAGTATTTT. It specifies CASSVQVGGGTDTQYF.

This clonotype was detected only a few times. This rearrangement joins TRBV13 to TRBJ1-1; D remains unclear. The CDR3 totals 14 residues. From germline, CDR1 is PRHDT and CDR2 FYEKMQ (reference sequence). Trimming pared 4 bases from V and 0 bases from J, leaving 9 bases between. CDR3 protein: CASSSGLMNTEAFF. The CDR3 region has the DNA TGTGCCAGCAGCTCCGGACTCATGAACACTGAAGCTTTCTTT.

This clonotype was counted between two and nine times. The CDR3 bases are TGCGCCAGCAGCTTGCAGGGTTTGAATGAGCAGTTCTTC. It is translated as CASSLQGLNEQFF. This chain links TRBV5-1 with TRBJ2-1, with D possibly matching TRBD1 (5 bases). Trimming cost V 1 base and J 7 bases, with 9 bases left between them. Germline loops: CDR1 SGHRS, CDR2 YFSETQ. CDR3 length: 13 amino acids.

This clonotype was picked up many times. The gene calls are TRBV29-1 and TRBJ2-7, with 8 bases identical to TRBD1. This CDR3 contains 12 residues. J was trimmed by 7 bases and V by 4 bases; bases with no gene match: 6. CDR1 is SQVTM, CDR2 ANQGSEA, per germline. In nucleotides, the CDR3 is TGCAGCGTTGTGCGTAACAGGGGGGAGCAGTACTTC. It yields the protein CSVVRNRGEQYF.

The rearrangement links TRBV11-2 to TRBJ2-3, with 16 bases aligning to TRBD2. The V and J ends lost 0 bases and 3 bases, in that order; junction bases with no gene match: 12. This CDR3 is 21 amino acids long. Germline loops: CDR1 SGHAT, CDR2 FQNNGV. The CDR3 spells CASSLEISGLAGGLRTDTQYF. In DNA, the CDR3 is TGTGCCAGCAGCTTAGAGATTTCGGGACTAGCGGGGGGGCTTCGGACAGATACGCAGTATTTT.